The subject of this entry is one TCR beta chain. Its recognized antigen is unknown. There are no base qualities to consult, and no much larger clone falls within one base. The entry originates in a study of T-cell memory formation after mild COVID-19 (dated by TCRdb to the early 2020s). Regarding the complete study: TCR sequence clusters from the two donors were largely donor specific. T-cell clones expanding and contracting after mild COVID-19 in two donors were tracked by longitudinal TCRalpha and TCRbeta repertoire sequencing. Two young, previously healthy adult volunteers, one female and one male, were included in the cohort. Points the paper makes about the study in general: SARS-CoV-2 specificity was not confirmed for the second-wave clones peaking on day 37. Balanced CD4/CD8 phenotypes were observed for clones contracting from day 15 to 85, whereas a bias towards CD4+ was observed for a second wave of clones expanding from day 15 to 37. The study covered only a couple of mild cases, and larger cohorts including severe cases with pre-infection samples were considered necessary. Contracting CD4+ clones were found mainly in CM and EM memory subsets, while CD8+ clones were enriched in EMRA. The detection of some responding clones in pre-infection memory suggests that pre-existing cross-reactive memory T cells joined the SARS-CoV-2 response.

Including cysteine and phenylalanine, the CDR3 has 15 amino acids. Only CDR3 DNA remains: 45 bases, in frame from the first base. CDR1 and CDR2 are read off the germline V gene as MNHEY and SVGAGI. Trimming takes 9 bases off V and 0 bases off J; junction bases not matched to a gene: 7. The data were produced on an Illumina NovaSeq 6000. cDNA libraries for TCRalpha and TCRbeta were prepared by 5'RACE using constant-segment primers, with sample barcodes and unique molecular identifiers added. Trizol reagent was used to extract RNA from every sample. Libraries were amplified in two PCR steps, with a second sample barcode and Illumina TruSeq adapters added in the second step. Sequencing of the libraries was done on an Illumina NovaSeq, producing 2 x 150 bp paired-end reads. For the original study's pipeline: The reads were demultiplexed and collapsed into UMI-guided consensus sequences using migec v1.2.7. Using mixcr v2.1.11, UMI consensuses were aligned to TRA and TRB V and J templates and then assembled into clonotypes. A clonotype was counted as expanded or contracted only when both edgeR and NoisET called the clonotype significant, with the noise models trained on biological replicates. For edgeR calls, a false discovery rate-adjusted p below 0.01 and a log2 fold-change threshold of 1 were applied. As an exploratory analysis of dynamics, max-normalized trajectories of the 1000 most abundant clonotypes were examined by PCA with hierarchical clustering. The CD4 or CD8 phenotype of responding clones was assigned using the separately sequenced CD4+ and CD8+ repertoires. Using fastp at Q25 and MiXCR, TCRdb reprocessed the public reads and kept productive beta chains. Every CDR3 protein is listed once, alongside the most common genes and DNA of its rows. The V and J calls here are based on TCRdb, not the publication. This sample comprises 100,000 or so distinct CDR3 sequences, approximately 10% of them detected only once. The biggest ten clones account for roughly two fifths of the sample.

Ficoll-Paque density gradient centrifugation was used to isolate PBMCs. The clonotype originates from a young man who had mild COVID-19 (a few samples of this study predate the infection). The sample titles of this study are shuffled in the database, so cell type and time point are left out; the donor was told from shared clones. Material for sequencing was PBMCs or a T cell subset sorted from them (not recorded which). The receptor chain draws on TRBV6-5 and TRBJ1-5, with 8 bases aligning to TRBD1. The CDR3 has the sequence CASHQGAHSNQPQHF. The nucleotides are TGTGCCAGTCACCAGGGGGCTCATAGCAATCAGCCCCAGCATTTT.